This TCR beta chain was found in a study of identical twins. Study-level points and caveats: Reduced insertions were recorded for abundant cord blood beta clonotypes, with no such pattern in memory repertoires.

MiXCR, run by TCRdb on the 5' RACE reads, gives a single entry per CDR3 protein. The sample records some 240,000 distinct CDR3 sequences, roughly 10% being singletons. Trimming took 6 bases from V and 8 from J; bases not matched to a gene: 5. The CDR3 totals 14 residues. A word on this clonotype: Its antigen is unidentified.

Sequences were obtained from memory T cells sorted from blood. This TCR was recovered from a man aged 45-65 years in good health. The chain joins TRBV12-3 or TRBV12-4 to TRBJ1-4, with 11 bases matching TRBD1. CDR3 in amino acids: CASRLDRGREKLFF. CDR3 sequence (DNA): TGTGCCAGCAGGCTGGACAGGGGGCGAGAAAAACTGTTTTTT.